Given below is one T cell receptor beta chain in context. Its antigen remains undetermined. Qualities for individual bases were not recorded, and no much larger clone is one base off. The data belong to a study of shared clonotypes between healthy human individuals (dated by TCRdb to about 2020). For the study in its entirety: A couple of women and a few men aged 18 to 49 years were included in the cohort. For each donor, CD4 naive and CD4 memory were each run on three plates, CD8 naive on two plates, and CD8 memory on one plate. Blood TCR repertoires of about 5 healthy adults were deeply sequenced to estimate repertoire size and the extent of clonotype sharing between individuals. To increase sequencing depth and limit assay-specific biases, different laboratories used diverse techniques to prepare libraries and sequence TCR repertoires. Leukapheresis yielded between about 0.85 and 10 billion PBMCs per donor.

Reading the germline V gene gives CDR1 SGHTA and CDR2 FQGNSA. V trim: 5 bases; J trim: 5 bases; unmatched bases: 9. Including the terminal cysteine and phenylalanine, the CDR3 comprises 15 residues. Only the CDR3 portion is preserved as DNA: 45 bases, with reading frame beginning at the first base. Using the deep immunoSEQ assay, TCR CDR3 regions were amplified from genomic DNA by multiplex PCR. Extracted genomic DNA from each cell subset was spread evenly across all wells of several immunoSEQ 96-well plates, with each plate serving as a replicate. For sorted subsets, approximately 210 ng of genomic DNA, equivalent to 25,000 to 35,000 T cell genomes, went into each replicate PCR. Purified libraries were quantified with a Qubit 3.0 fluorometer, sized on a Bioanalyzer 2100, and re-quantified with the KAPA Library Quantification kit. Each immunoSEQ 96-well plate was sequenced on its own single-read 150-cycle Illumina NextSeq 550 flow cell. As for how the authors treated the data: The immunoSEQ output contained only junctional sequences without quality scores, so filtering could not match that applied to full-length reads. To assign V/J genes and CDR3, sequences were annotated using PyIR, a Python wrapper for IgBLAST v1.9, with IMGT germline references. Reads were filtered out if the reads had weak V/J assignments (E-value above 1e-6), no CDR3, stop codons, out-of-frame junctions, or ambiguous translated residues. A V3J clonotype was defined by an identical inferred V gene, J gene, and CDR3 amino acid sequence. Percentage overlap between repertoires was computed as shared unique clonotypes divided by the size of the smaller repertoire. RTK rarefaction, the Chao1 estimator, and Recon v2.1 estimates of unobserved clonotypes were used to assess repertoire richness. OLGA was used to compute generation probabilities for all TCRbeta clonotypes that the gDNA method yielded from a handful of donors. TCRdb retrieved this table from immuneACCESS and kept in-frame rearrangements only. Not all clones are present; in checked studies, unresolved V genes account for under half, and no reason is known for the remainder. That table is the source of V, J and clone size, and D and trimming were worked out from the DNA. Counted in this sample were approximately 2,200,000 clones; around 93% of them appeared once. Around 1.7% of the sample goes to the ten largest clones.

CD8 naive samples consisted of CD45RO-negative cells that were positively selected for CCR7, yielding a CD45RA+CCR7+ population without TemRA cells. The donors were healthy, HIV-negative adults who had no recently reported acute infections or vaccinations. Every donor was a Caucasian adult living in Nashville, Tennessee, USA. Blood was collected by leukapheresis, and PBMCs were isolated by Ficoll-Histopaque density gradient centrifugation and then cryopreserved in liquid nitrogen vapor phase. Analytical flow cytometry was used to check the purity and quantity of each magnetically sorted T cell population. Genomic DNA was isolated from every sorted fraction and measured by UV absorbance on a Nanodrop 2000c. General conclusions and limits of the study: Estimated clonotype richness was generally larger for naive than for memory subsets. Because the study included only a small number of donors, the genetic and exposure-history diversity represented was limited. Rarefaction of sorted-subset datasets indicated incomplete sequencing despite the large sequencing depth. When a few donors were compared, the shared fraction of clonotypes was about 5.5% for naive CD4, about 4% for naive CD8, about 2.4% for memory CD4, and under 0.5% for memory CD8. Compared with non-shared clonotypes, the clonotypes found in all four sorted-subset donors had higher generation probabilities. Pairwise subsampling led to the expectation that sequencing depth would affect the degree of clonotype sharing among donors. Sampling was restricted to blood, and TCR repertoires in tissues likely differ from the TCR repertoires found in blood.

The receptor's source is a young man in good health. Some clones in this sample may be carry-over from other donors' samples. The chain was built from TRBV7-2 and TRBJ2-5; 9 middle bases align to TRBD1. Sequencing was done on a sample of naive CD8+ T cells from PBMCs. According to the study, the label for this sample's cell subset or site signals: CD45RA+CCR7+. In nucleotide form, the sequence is TGTGCCAGCAGCCTCTCGCCCGGGACAGGGGAGACCCAGTACTTC. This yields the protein CASSLSPGTGETQYF.